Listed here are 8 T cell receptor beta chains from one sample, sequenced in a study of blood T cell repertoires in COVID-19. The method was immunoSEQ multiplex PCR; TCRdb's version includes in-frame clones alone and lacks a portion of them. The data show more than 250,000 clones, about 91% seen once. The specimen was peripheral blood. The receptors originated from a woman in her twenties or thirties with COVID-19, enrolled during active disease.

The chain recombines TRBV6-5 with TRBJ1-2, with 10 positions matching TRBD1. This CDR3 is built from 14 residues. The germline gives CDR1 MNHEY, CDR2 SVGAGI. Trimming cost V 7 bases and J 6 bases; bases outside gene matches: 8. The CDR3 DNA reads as TGTGCCAGCACCTTACTGGGACAGGGGAATGGCTACACCTTC. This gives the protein CASTLLGQGNGYTF.

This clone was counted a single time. The CDR3 DNA is TGTGCCAGCAGTGCACAGACCGGGGAGCTGTTTTTT. Protein: CASSAQTGELFF. The chain uses TRBV2 and TRBJ2-2; D is uncertain. The CDR3 consists of 12 residues. Trimming removed 4 bases from V and 5 bases from J, with 5 bases in between. The germline V gene has CDR1 SNHLY and CDR2 FYNNEI.

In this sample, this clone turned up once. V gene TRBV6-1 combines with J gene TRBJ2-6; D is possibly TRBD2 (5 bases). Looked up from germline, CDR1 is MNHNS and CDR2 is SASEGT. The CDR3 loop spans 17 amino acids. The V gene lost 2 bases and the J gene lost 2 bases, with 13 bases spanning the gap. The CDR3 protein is CASSEISRGAGANVLTF. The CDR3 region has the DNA TGTGCCAGCAGTGAAATTTCTCGGGGTGCTGGGGCCAACGTCCTGACTTTC.

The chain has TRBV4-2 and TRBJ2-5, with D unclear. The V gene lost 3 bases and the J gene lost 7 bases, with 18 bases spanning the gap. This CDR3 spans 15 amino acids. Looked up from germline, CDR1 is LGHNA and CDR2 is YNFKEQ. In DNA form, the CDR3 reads TGTGCCAGCAGCCAGGGTAACTTGGATTCAGGGACCCAGTACTTC. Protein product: CASSQGNLDSGTQYF.

In DNA, the CDR3 is TGTGCCAGCAGGGCGGTCCCTGAGCAGTTCTTC. The encoded protein is CASRAVPEQFF. The chain joins TRBV2 to TRBJ2-1; D is uncertain. CDR3 size: 11 residues. The germline CDR1 and CDR2 sequences are SNHLY and FYNNEI. Trimming removed 6 bases at V and 9 bases at J, with 9 bases between.

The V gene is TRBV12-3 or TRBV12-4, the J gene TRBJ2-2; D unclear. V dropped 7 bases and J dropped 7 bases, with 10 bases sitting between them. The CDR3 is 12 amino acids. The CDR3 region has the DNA TGTGCCAGCATGAACTCGCACGGGGAGCTGTTTTTT. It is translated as CASMNSHGELFF.

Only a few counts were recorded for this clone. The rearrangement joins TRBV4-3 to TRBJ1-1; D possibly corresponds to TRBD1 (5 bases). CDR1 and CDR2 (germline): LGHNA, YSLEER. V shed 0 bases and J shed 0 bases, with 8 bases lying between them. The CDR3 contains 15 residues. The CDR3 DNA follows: TGCGCCAGCAGCCAAGATTGGGGCGTGAACACTGAAGCTTTCTTT. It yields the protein CASSQDWGVNTEAFF.

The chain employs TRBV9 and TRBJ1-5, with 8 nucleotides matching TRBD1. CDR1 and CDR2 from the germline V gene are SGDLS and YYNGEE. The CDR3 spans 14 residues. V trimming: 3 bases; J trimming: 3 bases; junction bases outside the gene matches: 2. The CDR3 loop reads CASSAGGANQPQHF. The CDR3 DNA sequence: TGTGCCAGCAGCGCAGGGGGCGCCAATCAGCCCCAGCATTTT. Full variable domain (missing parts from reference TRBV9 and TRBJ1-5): DSGVTQTPKHLITATGQRVTLRCSPRSGDLSVYWYQQSLDQGLQFLIQYYNGEERAKGNILERFSAQQFPDLHSELNLSSLELGDSALYFCASSAGGANQPQHFGDGTRLSIL.